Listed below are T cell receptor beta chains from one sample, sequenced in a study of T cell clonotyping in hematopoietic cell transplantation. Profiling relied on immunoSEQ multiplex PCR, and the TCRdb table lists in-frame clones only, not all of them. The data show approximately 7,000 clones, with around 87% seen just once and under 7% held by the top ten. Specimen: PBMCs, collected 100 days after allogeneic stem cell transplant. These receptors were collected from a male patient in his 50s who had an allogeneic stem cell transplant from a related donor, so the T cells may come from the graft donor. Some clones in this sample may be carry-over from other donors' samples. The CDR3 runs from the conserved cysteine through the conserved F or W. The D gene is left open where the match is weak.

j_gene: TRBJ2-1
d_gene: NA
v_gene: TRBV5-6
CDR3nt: TGTGCCAGCAACCCCTGGGGAGAGCGAGATGAGCAGTTCTTC
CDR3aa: CASNPWGERDEQFF

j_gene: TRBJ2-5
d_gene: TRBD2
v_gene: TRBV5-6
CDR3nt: TGTGCCAGCAGCCCCGAGACTAGCGGGGTCGAGACCCAGTACTTC
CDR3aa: CASSPETSGVETQYF

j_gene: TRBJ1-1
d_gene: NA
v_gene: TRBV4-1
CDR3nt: TGCGCCAGCAGCCACCGGGACGAGAACACTGAAGCTTTCTTT
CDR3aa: CASSHRDENTEAFF

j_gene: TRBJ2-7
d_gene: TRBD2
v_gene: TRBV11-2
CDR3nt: TGTGCCAGCAGCCCCCCCGGGAGGGGCTCCTACGAGCAGTACTTC
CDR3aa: CASSPPGRGSYEQYF

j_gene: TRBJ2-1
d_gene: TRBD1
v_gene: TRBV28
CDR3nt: TGTGCCACAGGGGGCGAGGGCTACAATGAGCAGTTCTTC
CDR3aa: CATGGEGYNEQFF

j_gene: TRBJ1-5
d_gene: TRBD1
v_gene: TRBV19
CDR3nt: TGTGCCAGTAATAAGGGGGCAGATAGCAATCAGCCCCAGCATTTT
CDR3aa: CASNKGADSNQPQHF

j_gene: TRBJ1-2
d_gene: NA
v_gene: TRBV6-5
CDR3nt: TGTGCCAGCAGTTCGTTCTCCCAGGGGTTTTATGGCTACACCTTC
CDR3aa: CASSSFSQGFYGYTF

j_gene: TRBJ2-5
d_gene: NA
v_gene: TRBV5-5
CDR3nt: TGTGCCAGCAGCTCGTGGACTGCACAAGAGACCCAGTACTTC
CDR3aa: CASSSWTAQETQYF

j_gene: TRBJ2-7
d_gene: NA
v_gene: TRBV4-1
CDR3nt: TGCGCCAGCAGCCAAGAACCTACAGGGCGCGAGCAGTACTTC
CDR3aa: CASSQEPTGREQYF

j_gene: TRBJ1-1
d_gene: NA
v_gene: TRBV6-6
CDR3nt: TGTGCCAGCGGCCAAGAGATGGGAACTGAAGCTTTCTTT
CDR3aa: CASGQEMGTEAFF

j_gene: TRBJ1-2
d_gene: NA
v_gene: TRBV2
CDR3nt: TGTGCCAGCAGGCCGGGGGGGAGTCGGTATGGCTACACCTTC
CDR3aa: CASRPGGSRYGYTF